This TCR beta chain was sequenced for a study of OX40 agonist ivuxolimab in advanced cancers. Context from the whole study: The costimulatory receptor OX40 (CD134) was targeted by ivuxolimab, a fully human IgG2 agonistic monoclonal antibody. The paper covers the monotherapy dose-escalation part of the phase I ivuxolimab trial, which included N ≈ 50 patients. Intravenous ivuxolimab was administered to patients every 2 weeks at six dose levels: 0.01, 0.1, 0.3, 1.5, 3 and 10 mg/kg. Of the approximately 50 dose-escalation patients, hepatocellular carcinoma was present in approximately 20, melanoma in around 15, renal cell carcinoma in 9 and head and neck cancer in 9. In the dose-escalation cohort, roughly 80% of patients were male, and the mean age was approximately 60 years, with a range of about 23 to 80. The purpose of peripheral TCRbeta sequencing was to test whether ivuxolimab changed TCR sequence diversity and led to clonal T-cell expansion. Patients were allowed to have had prior anti-PD-1, anti-PD-L1 or anti-CTLA-4 therapy, and approximately 40% of the dose-escalation patients had been treated with checkpoint inhibitors. Partial responses occurred in three dose-escalation patients: two with cutaneous melanoma and one with hepatocellular carcinoma.

Genomic DNA was isolated from the sorted cells so that the TCRbeta CDR3 region could be sequenced. The immunoSEQ Assay was used to sequence the TCRbeta CDR3 regions. TCRdb retrieved this table from immuneACCESS and kept in-frame rearrangements only. Not all clones are present; in checked studies, unresolved V genes account for under half, and no reason is known for the remainder. The sample yields about 76,000 clones; 70% to 90% were counted once. Less than 6% of the sample is held by the ten biggest clonotypes. This clone was counted a single time. Its specific antigen is unknown. Base-call qualities are not available, and no considerably larger clone is one nucleotide away. The trial excluded patients who had a history of autoimmune disease or were on systemic immunosuppression. Peripheral blood for TCR sequencing was drawn from every dose cohort at baseline, at cycle 4 day 1 and at cycle 7 day 1. The samples were drawn from a first-in-human, open-label, multicenter phase I dose-escalation trial of ivuxolimab. The trial enrolled adults with locally advanced or metastatic head and neck squamous cell, hepatocellular, melanoma or renal cell carcinoma. Before TCR sequencing, CD4+ T cells and CD8+ T cells from peripheral blood were sorted into separate populations.

The CDR3 holds 14 amino acids from the cysteine to the phenylalanine. The CDR3 DNA has 42 bases and is translated from base 1. Sequences LNHDA (CDR1) and SQIVND (CDR2) are obtained from the germline V gene (reference sequence). Trimming takes 7 bases off V and 4 bases off J; junction bases not matched to a gene: 9. Summary of the overall study and its limitations: Partial responders in the 0.1-3.0 mg/kg groups had among the lowest normalized peripheral clonal expansion, especially among CD8+ T cells. Clonal expansion of both CD4+ and CD8+ blood T cells was observed from baseline to week 6 at doses 0.1 to 3.0 mg/kg. Low levels of normalized T-cell clonal expansion were also shown by some nonresponding patients. Which antigens the clonally expanded peripheral T cells were specific for was not determined. After ivuxolimab, expanded clones were on average more numerous among CD8+ T cells than among CD4+ T cells.

The sequence is built from TRBV19 and TRBJ1-2, with 7 bases matching TRBD1. The sample here was CD4+ or CD8+ T cells sorted from blood, taken in a trial of the OX40 agonist ivuxolimab. The sequence was collected from an adult with an advanced solid tumor such as melanoma, head and neck, liver or kidney cancer. The CDR3 region: CASNRGAGGYGYTF. The nucleotide sequence reads TGTGCCAGTAACAGAGGGGCAGGGGGCTATGGCTACACCTTC.